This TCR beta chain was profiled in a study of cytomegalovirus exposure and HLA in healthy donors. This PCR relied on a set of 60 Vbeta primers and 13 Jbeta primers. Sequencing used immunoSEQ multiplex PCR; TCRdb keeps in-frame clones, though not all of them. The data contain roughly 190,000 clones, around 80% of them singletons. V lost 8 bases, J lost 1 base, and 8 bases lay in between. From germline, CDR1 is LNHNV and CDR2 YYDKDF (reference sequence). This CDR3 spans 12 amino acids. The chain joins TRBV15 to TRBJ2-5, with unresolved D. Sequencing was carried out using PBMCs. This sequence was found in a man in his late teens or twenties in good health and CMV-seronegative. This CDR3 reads CATGAVQETQYF. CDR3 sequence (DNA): TGTGCCACCGGAGCAGTCCAAGAGACCCAGTACTTC.